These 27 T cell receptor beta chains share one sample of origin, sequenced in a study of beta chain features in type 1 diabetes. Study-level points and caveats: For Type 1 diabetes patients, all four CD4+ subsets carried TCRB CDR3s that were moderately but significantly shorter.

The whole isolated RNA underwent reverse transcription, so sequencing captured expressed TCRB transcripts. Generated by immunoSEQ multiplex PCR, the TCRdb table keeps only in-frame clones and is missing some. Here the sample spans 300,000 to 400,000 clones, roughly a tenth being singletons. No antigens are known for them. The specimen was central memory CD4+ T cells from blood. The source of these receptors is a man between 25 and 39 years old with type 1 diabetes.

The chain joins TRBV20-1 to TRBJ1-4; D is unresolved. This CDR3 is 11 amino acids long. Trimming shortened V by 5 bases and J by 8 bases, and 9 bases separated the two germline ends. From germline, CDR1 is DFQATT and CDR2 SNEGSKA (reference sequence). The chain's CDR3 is CSAGPDEKLFF. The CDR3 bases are TGCAGTGCTGGCCCCGACGAAAAACTGTTTTTT.

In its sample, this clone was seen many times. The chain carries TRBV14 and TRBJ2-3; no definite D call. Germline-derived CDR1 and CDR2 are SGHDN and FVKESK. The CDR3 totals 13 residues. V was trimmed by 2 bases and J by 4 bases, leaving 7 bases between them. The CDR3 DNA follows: TGTGCCAGCAGCCAAAACGCGGCAGATACGCAGTATTTT. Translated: CASSQNAADTQYF.

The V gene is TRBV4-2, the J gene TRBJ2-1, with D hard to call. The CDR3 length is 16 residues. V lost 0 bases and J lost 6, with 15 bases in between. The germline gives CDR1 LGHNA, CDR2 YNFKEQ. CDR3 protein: CASSQDRAVVLNEQFF. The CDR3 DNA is TGTGCCAGCAGCCAAGATCGGGCCGTGGTACTCAATGAGCAGTTCTTC.

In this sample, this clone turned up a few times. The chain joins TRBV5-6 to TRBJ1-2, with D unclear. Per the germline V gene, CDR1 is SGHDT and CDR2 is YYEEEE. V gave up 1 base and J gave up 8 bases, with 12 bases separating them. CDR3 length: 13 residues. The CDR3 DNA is TGTGCCAGCAGCTTGCCCGAGATCGGGGGCTACACCTTC. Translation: CASSLPEIGGYTF.

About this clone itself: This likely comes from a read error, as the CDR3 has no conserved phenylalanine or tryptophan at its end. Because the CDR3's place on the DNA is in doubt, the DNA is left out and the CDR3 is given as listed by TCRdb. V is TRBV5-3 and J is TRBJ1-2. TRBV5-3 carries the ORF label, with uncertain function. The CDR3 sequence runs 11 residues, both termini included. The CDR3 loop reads CARTQGVERQA.

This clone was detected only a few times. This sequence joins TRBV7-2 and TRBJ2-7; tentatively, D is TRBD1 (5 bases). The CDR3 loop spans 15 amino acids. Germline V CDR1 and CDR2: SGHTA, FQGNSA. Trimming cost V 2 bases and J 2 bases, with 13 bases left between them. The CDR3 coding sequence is TGTGCCAGCAGCTTAAATCTTCAAGGGGCCTACGAGCAGTACTTC. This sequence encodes CASSLNLQGAYEQYF.

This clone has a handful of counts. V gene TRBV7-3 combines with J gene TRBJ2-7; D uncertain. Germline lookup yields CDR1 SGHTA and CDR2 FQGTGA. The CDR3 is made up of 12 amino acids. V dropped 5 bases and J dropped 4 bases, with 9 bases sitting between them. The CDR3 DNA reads TGTGCCAGCAGCCATCCAGGTTACGAGCAGTACTTC. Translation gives CASSHPGYEQYF.

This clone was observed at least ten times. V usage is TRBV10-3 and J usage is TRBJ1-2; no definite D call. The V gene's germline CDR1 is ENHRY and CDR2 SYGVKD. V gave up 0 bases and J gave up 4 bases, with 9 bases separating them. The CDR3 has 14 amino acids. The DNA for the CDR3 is TGTGCCATCAGTGAGTCAGGAGGGCGCTATGGCTACACCTTC. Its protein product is CAISESGGRYGYTF.

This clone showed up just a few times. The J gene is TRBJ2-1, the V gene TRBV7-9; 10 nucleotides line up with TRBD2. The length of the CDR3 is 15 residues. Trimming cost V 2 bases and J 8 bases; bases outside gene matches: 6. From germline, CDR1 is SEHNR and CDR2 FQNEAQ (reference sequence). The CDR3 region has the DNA TGTGCCAGCAGCTTACCAGCGGGAGGGCCCGATGAGCAGTTCTTC. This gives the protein CASSLPAGGPDEQFF. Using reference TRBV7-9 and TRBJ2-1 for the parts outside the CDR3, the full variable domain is DTGVSQNPRHKITKRGQNVTFRCDPISEHNRLYWYRQTLGQGPEFLTYFQNEAQLEKSRLLSDRFSAERPKGSFSTLEIQRTEQGDSAMYLCASSLPAGGPDEQFFGPGTRLTVL.

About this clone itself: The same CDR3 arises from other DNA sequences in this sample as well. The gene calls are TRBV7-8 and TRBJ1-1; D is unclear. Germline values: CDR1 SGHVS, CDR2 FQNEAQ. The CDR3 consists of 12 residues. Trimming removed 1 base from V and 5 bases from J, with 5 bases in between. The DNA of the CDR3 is TGTGCCAGCAGCTTAGGCAGAACTGAAGCTTTCTTT. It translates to CASSLGRTEAFF.

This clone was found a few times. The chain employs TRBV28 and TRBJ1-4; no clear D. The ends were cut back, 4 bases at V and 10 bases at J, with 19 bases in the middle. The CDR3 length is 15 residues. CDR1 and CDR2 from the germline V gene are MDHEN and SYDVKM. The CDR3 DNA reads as TGTGCCAGCAGTTCCCGGATCCTCGTTCGGCCAAAACTGTTTTTT. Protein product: CASSSRILVRPKLFF.

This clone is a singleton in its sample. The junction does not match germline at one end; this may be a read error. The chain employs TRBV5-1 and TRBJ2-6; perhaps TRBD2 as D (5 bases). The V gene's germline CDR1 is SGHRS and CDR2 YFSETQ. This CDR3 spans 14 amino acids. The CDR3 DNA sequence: TGTGCCAGCAGATCGGGGTCAGGGGCCAACGTCCTGACTTTC. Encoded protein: CASRSGSGANVLTF.

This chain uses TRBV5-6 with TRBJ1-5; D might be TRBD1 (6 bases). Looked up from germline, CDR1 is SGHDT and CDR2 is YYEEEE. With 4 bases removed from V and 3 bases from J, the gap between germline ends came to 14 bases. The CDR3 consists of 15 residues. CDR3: CASSRRQANNQPQHF. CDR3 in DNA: TGTGCCAGCAGCCGAAGACAGGCCAACAATCAGCCCCAGCATTTT.

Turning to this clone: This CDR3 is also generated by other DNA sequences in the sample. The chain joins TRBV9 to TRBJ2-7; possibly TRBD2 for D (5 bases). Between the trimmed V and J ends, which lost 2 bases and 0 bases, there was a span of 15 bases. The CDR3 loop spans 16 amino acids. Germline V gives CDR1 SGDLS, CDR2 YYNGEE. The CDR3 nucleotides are TGTGCCAGCAGCGTGGGTGGAGAGGGCCTCTCCTACGAGCAGTACTTC. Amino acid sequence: CASSVGGEGLSYEQYF.

The CDR3 spells CASSSDRGWADTQYF. The DNA of the CDR3 is TGTGCCAGCAGCTCCGACAGGGGGTGGGCAGATACGCAGTATTTT. The J gene is TRBJ2-3, the V gene TRBV11-2; 9 bases match TRBD1. Losses at the gene ends were 4 bases for V and 4 bases for J; bases not matched to a gene: 6. Germline V CDR1 and CDR2: SGHAT, FQNNGV. The CDR3 contains 15 residues.

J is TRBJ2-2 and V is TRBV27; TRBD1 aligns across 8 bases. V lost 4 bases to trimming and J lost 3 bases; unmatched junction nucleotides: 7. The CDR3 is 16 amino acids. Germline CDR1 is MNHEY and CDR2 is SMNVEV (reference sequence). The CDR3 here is CASSSRTGLYTGELFF. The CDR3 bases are TGTGCCAGCAGTTCCCGGACAGGGCTATACACCGGGGAGCTGTTTTTT.

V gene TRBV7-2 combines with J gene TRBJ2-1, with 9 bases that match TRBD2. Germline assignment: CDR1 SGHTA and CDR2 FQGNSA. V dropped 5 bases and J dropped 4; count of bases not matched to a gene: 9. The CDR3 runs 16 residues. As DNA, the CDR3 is TGTGCCAGCAGCCCCTCGGCTAGCGGGACTTACAATGAGCAGTTCTTC. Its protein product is CASSPSASGTYNEQFF.

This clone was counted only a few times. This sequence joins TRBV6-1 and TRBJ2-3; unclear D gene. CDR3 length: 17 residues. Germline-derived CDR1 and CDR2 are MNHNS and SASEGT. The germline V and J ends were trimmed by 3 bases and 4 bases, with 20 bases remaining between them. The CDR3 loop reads CASSEVRAASPADTQYF. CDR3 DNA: TGTGCCAGCAGTGAGGTTCGGGCAGCCTCGCCGGCAGATACGCAGTATTTT.

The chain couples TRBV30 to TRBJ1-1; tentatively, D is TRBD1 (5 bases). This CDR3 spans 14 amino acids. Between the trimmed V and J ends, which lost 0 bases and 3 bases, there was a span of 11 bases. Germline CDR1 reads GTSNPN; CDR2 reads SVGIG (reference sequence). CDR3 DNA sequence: TGTGCCTGGAGTGTACAGGTGGGGTACACTGAAGCTTTCTTT. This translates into CAWSVQVGYTEAFF.

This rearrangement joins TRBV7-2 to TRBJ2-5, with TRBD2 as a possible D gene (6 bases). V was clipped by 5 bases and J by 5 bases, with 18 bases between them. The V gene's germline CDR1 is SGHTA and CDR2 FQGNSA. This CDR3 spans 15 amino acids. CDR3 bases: TGTGCCAGCAGCCGTACATGGGGGGTTGGGGAGACCCAGTACTTC. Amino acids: CASSRTWGVGETQYF.

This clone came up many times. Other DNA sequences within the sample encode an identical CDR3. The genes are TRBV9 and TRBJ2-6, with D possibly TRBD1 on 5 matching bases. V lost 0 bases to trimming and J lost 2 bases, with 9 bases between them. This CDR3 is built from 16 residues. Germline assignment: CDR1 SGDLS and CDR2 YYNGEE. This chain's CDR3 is CASSVGPGTGANVLTF. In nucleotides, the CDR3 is TGTGCCAGCAGCGTAGGCCCAGGGACTGGGGCCAACGTCCTGACTTTC.

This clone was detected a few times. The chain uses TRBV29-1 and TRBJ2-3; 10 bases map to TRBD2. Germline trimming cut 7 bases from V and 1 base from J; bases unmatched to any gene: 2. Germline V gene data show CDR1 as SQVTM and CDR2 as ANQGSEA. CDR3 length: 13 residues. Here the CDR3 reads CSAGTSGTDTQYF. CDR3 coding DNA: TGCAGCGCCGGGACTAGCGGCACAGATACGCAGTATTTT.

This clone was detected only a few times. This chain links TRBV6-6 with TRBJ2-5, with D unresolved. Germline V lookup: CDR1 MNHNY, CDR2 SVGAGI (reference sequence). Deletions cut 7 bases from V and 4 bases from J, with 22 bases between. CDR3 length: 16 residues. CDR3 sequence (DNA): TGTGCCAGCACTTCCGGCTCCGGTTGGGTCAGAGAGACCCAGTACTTC. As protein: CASTSGSGWVRETQYF.

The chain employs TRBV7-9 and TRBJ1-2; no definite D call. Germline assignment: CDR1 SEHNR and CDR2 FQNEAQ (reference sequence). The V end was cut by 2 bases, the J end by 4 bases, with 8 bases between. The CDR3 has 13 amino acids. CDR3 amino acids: CASSLHELYGYTF. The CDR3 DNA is TGTGCCAGCAGCTTACACGAGCTCTATGGCTACACCTTC.

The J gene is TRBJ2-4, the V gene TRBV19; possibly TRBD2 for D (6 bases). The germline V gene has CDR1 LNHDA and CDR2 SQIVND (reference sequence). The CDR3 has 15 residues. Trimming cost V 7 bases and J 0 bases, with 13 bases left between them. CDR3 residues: CASTAAGTAKNIQYF. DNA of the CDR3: TGTGCCAGTACCGCAGCGGGTACAGCCAAAAACATTCAGTACTTC.

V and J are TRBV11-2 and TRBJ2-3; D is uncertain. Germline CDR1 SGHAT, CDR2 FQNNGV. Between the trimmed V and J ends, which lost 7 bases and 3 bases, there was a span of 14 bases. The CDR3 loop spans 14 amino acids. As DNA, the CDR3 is TGTGCCAGCACCGAATACCAGAGGACAGATACGCAGTATTTT. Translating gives CASTEYQRTDTQYF.

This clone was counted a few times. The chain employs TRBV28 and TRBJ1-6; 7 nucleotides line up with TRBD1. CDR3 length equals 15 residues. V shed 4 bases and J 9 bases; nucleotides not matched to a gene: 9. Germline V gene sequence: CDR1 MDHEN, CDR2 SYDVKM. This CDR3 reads CASSSGGSIASPLHF. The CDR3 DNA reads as TGTGCCAGCAGTTCAGGGGGGTCGATCGCTTCACCCCTCCACTTT.